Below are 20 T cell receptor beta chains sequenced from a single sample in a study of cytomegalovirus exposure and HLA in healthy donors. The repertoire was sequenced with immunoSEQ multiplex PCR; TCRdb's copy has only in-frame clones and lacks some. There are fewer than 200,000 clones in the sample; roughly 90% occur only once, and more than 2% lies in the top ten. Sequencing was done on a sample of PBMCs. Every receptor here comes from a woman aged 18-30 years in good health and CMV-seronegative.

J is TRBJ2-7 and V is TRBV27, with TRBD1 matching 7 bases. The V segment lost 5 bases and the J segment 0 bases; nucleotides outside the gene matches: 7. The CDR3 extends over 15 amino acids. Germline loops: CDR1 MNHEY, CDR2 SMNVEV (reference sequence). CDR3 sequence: CASSRNDRASYEQYF. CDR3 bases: TGTGCCAGCAGTCGGAACGACAGGGCCTCCTACGAGCAGTACTTC.

The CDR3 here is CASSLGGGGDGEFF. CDR3 coding DNA: TGCGCCAGCAGCTTGGGAGGGGGCGGGGACGGTGAGTTCTTC. This chain connects TRBV5-1 to TRBJ2-1; a weak D match, TRBD1 (7 bases). The ends were cut back, 0 bases at V and 14 bases at J, with 18 bases in the middle. CDR1 is SGHRS and CDR2 is YFSETQ in the germline V gene. The CDR3 has 14 residues.

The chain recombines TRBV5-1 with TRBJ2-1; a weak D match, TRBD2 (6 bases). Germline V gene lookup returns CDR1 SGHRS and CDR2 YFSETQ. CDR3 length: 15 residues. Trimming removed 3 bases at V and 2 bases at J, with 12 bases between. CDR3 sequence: CASSSPSDPYNEQFF. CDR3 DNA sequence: TGCGCCAGCAGCTCTCCTAGCGATCCCTACAATGAGCAGTTCTTC.

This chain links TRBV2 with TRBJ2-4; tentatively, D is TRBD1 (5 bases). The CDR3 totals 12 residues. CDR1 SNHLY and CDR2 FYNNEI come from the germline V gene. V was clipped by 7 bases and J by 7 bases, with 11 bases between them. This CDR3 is CASTRQINIQYF. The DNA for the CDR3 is TGTGCCAGCACCCGACAGATTAACATTCAGTACTTC.

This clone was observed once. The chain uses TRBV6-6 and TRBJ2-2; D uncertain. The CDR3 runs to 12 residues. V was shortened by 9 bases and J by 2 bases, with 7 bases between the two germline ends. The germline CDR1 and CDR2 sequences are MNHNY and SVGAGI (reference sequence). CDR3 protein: CASSGNTGELFF. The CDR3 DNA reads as TGTGCCAGTTCAGGAAACACCGGGGAGCTGTTTTTT.

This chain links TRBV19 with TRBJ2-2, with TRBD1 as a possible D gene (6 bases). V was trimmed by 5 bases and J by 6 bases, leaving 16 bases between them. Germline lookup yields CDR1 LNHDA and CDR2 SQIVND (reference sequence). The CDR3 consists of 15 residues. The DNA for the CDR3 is TGTGCCAGTAGTCTCCAGGGGCCCATCCCCGGGGAGCTGTTTTTT. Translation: CASSLQGPIPGELFF.

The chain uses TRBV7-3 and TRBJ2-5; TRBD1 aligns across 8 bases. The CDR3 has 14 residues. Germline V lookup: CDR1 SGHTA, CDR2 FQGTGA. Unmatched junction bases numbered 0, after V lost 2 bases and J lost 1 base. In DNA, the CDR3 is TGTGCCAGCAGCTTACAGGGGGCCCAAGAGACCCAGTACTTC. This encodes CASSLQGAQETQYF.

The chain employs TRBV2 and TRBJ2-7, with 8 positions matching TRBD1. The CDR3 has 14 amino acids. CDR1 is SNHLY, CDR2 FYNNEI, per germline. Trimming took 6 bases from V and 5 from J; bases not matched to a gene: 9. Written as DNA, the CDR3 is TGTGCCAGCAGACAGGGGGTTCTGGCCGACGAGCAGTACTTC. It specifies CASRQGVLADEQYF.

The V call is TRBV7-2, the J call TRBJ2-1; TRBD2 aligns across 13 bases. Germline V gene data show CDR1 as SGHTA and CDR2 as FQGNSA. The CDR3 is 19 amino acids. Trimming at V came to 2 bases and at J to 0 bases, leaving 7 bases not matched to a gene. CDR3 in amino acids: CASSLRVLAGGSSYNEQFF. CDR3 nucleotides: TGTGCCAGCAGCTTACGGGTACTAGCGGGGGGGAGCTCCTACAATGAGCAGTTCTTC. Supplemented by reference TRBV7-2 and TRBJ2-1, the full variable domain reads GAGVSQSPSNKVTEKGKDVELRCDPISGHTALYWYRQSLGQGLEFLIYFQGNSAPDKSGLPSDRFSAERTGGSVSTLTIQRTQQEDSAVYLCASSLRVLAGGSSYNEQFFGPGTRLTVL.

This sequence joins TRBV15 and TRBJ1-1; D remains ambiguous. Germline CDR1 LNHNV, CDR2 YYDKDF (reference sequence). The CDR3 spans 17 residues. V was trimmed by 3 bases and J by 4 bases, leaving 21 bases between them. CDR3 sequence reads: CATSRTPTRATGTEAFF. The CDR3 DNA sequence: TGTGCCACCAGCAGGACCCCTACGAGGGCAACGGGCACTGAAGCTTTCTTT.

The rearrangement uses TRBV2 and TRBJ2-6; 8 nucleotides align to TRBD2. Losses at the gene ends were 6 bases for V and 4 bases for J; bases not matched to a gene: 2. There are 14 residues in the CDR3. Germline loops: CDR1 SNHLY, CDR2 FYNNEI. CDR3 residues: CASRRTSGANVLTF. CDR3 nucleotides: TGTGCCAGCAGAAGGACTAGCGGGGCCAACGTCCTGACTTTC.

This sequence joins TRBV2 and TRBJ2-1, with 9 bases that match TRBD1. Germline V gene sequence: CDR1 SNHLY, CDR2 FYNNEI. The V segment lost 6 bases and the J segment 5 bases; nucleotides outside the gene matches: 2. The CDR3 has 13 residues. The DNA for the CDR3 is TGTGCCAGCAGGGGACAGGGTAACAATGAGCAGTTCTTC. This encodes CASRGQGNNEQFF.

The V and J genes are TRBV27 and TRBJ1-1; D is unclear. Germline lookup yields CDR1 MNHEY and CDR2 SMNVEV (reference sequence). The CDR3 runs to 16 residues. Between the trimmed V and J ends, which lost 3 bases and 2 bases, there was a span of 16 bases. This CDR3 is CASSFRVTSSNTEAFF. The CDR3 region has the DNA TGTGCCAGCAGTTTCCGGGTTACCTCCTCCAACACTGAAGCTTTCTTT.

The CDR3 region is CASSLVPVSGGANNEQFF. The CDR3 DNA sequence: TGTGCCAGCAGCTTAGTCCCCGTTAGCGGGGGGGCAAACAATGAGCAGTTCTTC. The V and J genes are TRBV7-6 and TRBJ2-1, with 11 positions matching TRBD2. The CDR3 is made up of 18 amino acids. CDR1 is SGHVS and CDR2 is FNYEAQ in the germline V gene. Trimming took 1 base from V and 5 from J; bases not matched to a gene: 10.

CDR3 bases: TGTGCCATCAACCCGGGACTAGCAGGAAATGAGCAGTTCTTC. Residues: CAINPGLAGNEQFF. The chain uses TRBV10-3 and TRBJ2-1, with TRBD2 matching over 9 bases. CDR1 ENHRY and CDR2 SYGVKD come from the germline V gene. Losses at the gene ends were 7 bases for V and 7 bases for J; bases not matched to a gene: 8. The CDR3 runs to 14 residues.

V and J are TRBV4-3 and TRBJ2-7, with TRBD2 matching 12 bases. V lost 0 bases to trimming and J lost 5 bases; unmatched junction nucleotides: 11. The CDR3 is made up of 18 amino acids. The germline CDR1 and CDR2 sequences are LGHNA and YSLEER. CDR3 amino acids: CASSQDGVGASGRDEQYF. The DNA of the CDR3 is TGCGCCAGCAGCCAAGATGGGGTCGGGGCTAGCGGGAGGGACGAGCAGTACTTC.

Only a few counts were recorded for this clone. DNA of the CDR3: TGTGCCAGTAGTTTGGACAGGGCCAGCTATGGCTACACCTTC. Protein: CASSLDRASYGYTF. The chain carries TRBV19 and TRBJ1-2; the match to TRBD1 covers 8 bases. The CDR3 is made up of 14 amino acids. Germline assignment: CDR1 LNHDA and CDR2 SQIVND (reference sequence). The V segment lost 5 bases and the J segment 4 bases; nucleotides outside the gene matches: 6.

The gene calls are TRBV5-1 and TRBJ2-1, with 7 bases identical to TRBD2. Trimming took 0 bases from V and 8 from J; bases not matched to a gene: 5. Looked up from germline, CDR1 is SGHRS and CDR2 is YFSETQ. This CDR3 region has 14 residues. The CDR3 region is CASSLGGGSDEQFF. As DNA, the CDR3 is TGCGCCAGCAGCTTGGGGGGAGGGAGCGATGAGCAGTTCTTC.

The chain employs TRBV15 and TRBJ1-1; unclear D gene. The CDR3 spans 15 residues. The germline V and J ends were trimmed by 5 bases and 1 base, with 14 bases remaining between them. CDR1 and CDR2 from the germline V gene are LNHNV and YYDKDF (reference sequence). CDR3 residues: CATSEGPLRNTEAFF. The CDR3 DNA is TGTGCCACCAGCGAGGGCCCTCTTAGGAACACTGAAGCTTTCTTT. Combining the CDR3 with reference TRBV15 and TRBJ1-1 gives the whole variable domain DAMVIQNPRYQVTQFGKPVTLSCSQTLNHNVMYWYQQKSSQAPKLLFHYYDKDFNNEADTPDNFQSRRPNTSFCFLDIRSPGLGDTAMYLCATSEGPLRNTEAFFGQGTRLTVV.

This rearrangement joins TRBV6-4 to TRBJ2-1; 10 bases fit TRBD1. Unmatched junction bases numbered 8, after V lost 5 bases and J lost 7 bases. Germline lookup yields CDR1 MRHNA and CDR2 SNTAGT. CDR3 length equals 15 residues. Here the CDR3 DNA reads TGTGCCAGCAGTCCCCGGGACAGGGGAGGGAATGAGCAGTTCTTC. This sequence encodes CASSPRDRGGNEQFF.